This T cell receptor beta chain was obtained from a study of CD8 T cells in ankylosing spondylitis. Study outcomes and limitations: Ankylosing spondylitis blood appeared to carry a characteristic TCR beta motif of roughly 8 highly homologous variants. In reactive arthritis synovial fluid and blood, some motif variants had been reported before. Disease-linked clones reportedly showed significant enrichment in matched ankylosing spondylitis synovial fluid.

This clonotype has just a few counts. The antigen is undetermined. This CDR3 is 14 amino acids long. The germline gives CDR1 SGDLS, CDR2 YYNGEE. Trimming took off 3 bases at V and 4 bases at J, with 12 bases between the two ends. TCRdb re-analysed the 5' RACE reads in MiXCR, keeping a single row per CDR3 protein. This sample carries fewer than 200,000 distinct CDR3 sequences, around a tenth of them seen once, and the ten largest clones take about 15%. This receptor was taken from a female donor with ankylosing spondylitis or in good health (not recorded which). The specimen sequenced was blood, either unsorted or a sorted T cell fraction (not recorded which). This chain uses TRBV9 with TRBJ2-3; unclear D gene. DNA for the CDR3: TGTGCCAGCAGCGCGGAAGTTGGAGCAGATACGCAGTATTTT. It yields the protein CASSAEVGADTQYF.